These 20 T cell receptor beta chains came from one sample sequenced in a study of T cells in Graves' hyperthyroidism and ophthalmopathy. TCR beta CDR3 region amplification was performed from RNA transcripts. The HTBI set primed first-round TCR CDR3 RT-PCR. TCRdb re-analysed the multiplex PCR reads in MiXCR, keeping a single row per CDR3 protein. The repertoire has 600,000 to 650,000 distinct CDR3 sequences, around 20% of them found once; the top ten carry 34%. What was sequenced was blood. Receptors originate from a man aged 25 to 40 with Graves' ophthalmopathy.

The chain is built from TRBV3-1 and TRBJ2-7, with 8 bases fitting TRBD2. With V trimmed by 1 base and J by 1 base, 3 bases remained unmatched. The CDR3 contains 15 residues. The germline gives CDR1 LGHDT, CDR2 YNNKEL (reference sequence). The CDR3 spells CASSQGTSRSYEQYF. CDR3 DNA: TGTGCCAGCAGCCAAGGGACTAGCAGATCCTACGAGCAGTACTTC.

The genes are TRBV10-3 and TRBJ2-5; possibly TRBD2 for D (6 bases). This CDR3 has 15 amino acids. Per germline, CDR1 ENHRY and CDR2 SYGVKD. V was clipped by 5 bases and J by 3 bases, with 16 bases between them. CDR3 DNA: TGTGCCATCAGTCCCTCGGGAGTATCCAAAGAGACCCAGTACTTC. It is translated as CAISPSGVSKETQYF.

This clonotype was counted ten times or more. The chain has TRBV18 and TRBJ2-7; D uncertain. CDR3 size: 13 residues. CDR1 and CDR2 (germline): KGHSH, LQKENI. The V end was cut by 3 bases, the J end by 7 bases, with 13 bases between. DNA for the CDR3: TGTGCCAGCTCACCCTCTCGACGCGATGAGCAGTACTTC. Amino acids: CASSPSRRDEQYF.

V and J are TRBV6-2 or TRBV6-3 and TRBJ1-3, with D unclear. CDR3 length equals 13 residues. Between the trimmed V and J ends, which lost 6 bases and 5 bases, there was a span of 11 bases. Germline CDR1 and CDR2: MNHEY and SVGEGT. This CDR3 reads CASSRTVRNTIYF. CDR3 in DNA: TGTGCCAGCAGCCGGACCGTTAGAAACACCATATATTTT.

The sample holds a few counts of this clonotype. This chain connects TRBV27 to TRBJ2-6; unclear D gene. CDR1 is MNHEY, CDR2 SMNVEV, per germline (reference sequence). The CDR3 loop spans 16 amino acids. Trimming stripped 8 bases from V and 2 bases from J, with 16 bases between. CDR3 bases: TGTGCCAGCGGCTTCGACGGACGAACTGGGGCCAACGTCCTGACTTTC. Protein product: CASGFDGRTGANVLTF.

This clonotype showed up just once. CDR3 DNA sequence: TGTGCCAGCAATACGGACAGGGGTCTCCCCTACGAGCAGTACTTC. Translation gives CASNTDRGLPYEQYF. This chain links TRBV6-1 with TRBJ2-7, with TRBD1 identical over 9 bases. The length of the CDR3 is 15 residues. Germline loops: CDR1 MNHNS, CDR2 SASEGT. V lost 7 bases to trimming and J lost 2 bases; unmatched junction nucleotides: 9.

The chain employs TRBV29-1 and TRBJ2-5; D possibly matches TRBD1 or TRBD2 (5 bases each). Between the trimmed V and J ends, which lost 8 bases and 4 bases, there was a span of 17 bases. Germline CDR1 SQVTM, CDR2 ANQGSEA. The CDR3 loop spans 13 amino acids. The CDR3 bases are TGCAGCACTTCCAGGGTTCGGGGAGAGACCCAGTACTTC. As protein: CSTSRVRGETQYF.

The chain has TRBV5-6 and TRBJ1-1, with 7 bases identical to TRBD1. Trimming at V came to 0 bases and at J to 10 bases, leaving 9 bases not matched to a gene. Looked up from germline, CDR1 is SGHDT and CDR2 is YYEEEE. The CDR3 contains 14 residues. The CDR3 loop is CASSLGTGHVGAFF. For the CDR3, the DNA is TGTGCCAGCAGCTTGGGGACAGGACATGTTGGAGCTTTCTTT.

This rearrangement joins TRBV28 to TRBJ2-7; 7 bases fit TRBD1. CDR3 length: 14 residues. The V segment lost 7 bases and the J segment 4 bases; nucleotides outside the gene matches: 10. Germline V gene lookup returns CDR1 MDHEN and CDR2 SYDVKM. The CDR3 loop is CASTTLRDSYEQYF. DNA of the CDR3: TGTGCCAGCACCACTCTAAGGGACAGTTACGAGCAGTACTTC.

The genes are TRBV28 and TRBJ1-2; D not resolved. This CDR3 has 14 amino acids. Trimming removed 2 bases at V and 8 bases at J, with 15 bases between. Looked up from germline, CDR1 is MDHEN and CDR2 is SYDVKM. This chain's CDR3 is CASSLGTMPLGYTF. The CDR3 DNA sequence: TGTGCCAGCAGTTTAGGCACCATGCCCCTAGGCTACACCTTC.

A note on this clonotype: It may be a read error: a sequence one base away is much more abundant. The V and J genes are TRBV28 and TRBJ2-7, with a possible D match to TRBD2 (6 bases). This CDR3 is built from 14 residues. CDR1 and CDR2 (germline): MDHEN, SYDVKM. The CDR3, as DNA: TGTACCAGCAGCTATGACACGGGGGCCTACGAGCAGTACTTC. Its translation: CTSSYDTGAYEQYF.

Only a few counts were recorded for this clonotype. The rearrangement joins TRBV30 to TRBJ2-7; 7 nucleotides line up with TRBD1. Germline loops: CDR1 GTSNPN, CDR2 SVGIG (reference sequence). V was pared by 6 bases and J by 4 bases, with 6 bases of the junction left unmatched. CDR3 length: 12 residues. CDR3 bases: TGTGCCTGCCACGGGACAGAGTACGAGCAGTACTTC. Translation: CACHGTEYEQYF.

The chain joins TRBV20-1 to TRBJ1-2, with 7 nucleotides matching TRBD1. J gave up 7 bases and V 3 bases, and 2 bases lay outside the gene matches. This CDR3 contains 11 residues. Per germline, CDR1 DFQATT and CDR2 SNEGSKA (reference sequence). The CDR3 DNA sequence: TGCAGTGCTAGCAGGGGGGGTGGCTACACCTTC. This codes for CSASRGGGYTF.

Turning to this clonotype: A much larger clone is a single base away; this may be a read error. The rearrangement joins TRBV5-1 to TRBJ2-7; D remains ambiguous. The CDR3 sequence is 14 residues long. Trimming pared 5 bases from V and 4 bases from J, leaving 16 bases between. CDR1 is SGHRS and CDR2 is YFSETQ in the germline V gene. CDR3 nucleotide sequence: TGCGCCAGCAGTCCTACTCGCCCCCGTTACGAGCAGTACTTC. Residues: CASSPTRPRYEQYF.

This chain connects TRBV24-1 to TRBJ2-3, with D perhaps TRBD1 (6 bases). Germline V gene lookup returns CDR1 KGHDR and CDR2 SFDVKD. The V and J ends lost 6 bases and 2 bases respectively, with 20 bases between them. This CDR3 contains 17 residues. The CDR3 bases are TGTGCCACCAGTCGAGGGGGAGCTGGGGCACACACAGATACGCAGTATTTT. It specifies CATSRGGAGAHTDTQYF.

The chain joins TRBV4-2 to TRBJ1-1; 10 nucleotides align to TRBD1. The CDR3 totals 15 residues. V was clipped by 0 bases and J by 7 bases; unmatched bases: 5. CDR1 and CDR2 from the germline V gene are LGHNA and YNFKEQ. The CDR3 nucleotides are TGTGCCAGCAGCCAAGAAGACAGGGGGCCGATTGAAGCTTTCTTT. Residues: CASSQEDRGPIEAFF.

This clonotype was found many times. At one of its ends the junction is not consistent with the germline gene, which may arise from a read error. The CDR3 nucleotides read TGCAGTACTAGCGGAATCAACTACGAGCAGTACTTC. Its translation is CSTSGINYEQYF. The rearrangement joins TRBV20-1 to TRBJ2-7; 8 bases align to TRBD2. In germline, CDR1 is DFQATT, CDR2 SNEGSKA (reference sequence). The CDR3 sequence is 12 residues long.

Remarks on this clonotype: One end of the junction fails to match germline, which may point to a read error. This chain joins TRBV12-3 or TRBV12-4 and TRBJ1-1; unclear D gene. The CDR3 totals 13 residues. CDR3 in DNA: TGTGCCTGCAGTCTGGCGGCGAACACTGAAGCTTTCTTT. Translating it yields CACSLAANTEAFF.

This clonotype was observed a handful of times. The V call is TRBV20-1, the J call TRBJ2-5, with a tentative D call TRBD1 (6 bases). V was clipped by 8 bases and J by 8 bases, with 15 bases between them. Looked up from germline, CDR1 is DFQATT and CDR2 is SNEGSKA (reference sequence). CDR3 size: 11 residues. The CDR3 loop is CSPGTPATQYF. The CDR3 nucleotides read TGCAGTCCCGGGACACCCGCTACCCAGTACTTC.

This clonotype was counted many times. The chain has TRBV24-1 and TRBJ2-1; 8 bases agree with TRBD2. Germline CDR1 and CDR2: KGHDR and SFDVKD. The CDR3 runs to 13 residues. V lost 7 bases to trimming and J lost 5 bases; unmatched junction nucleotides: 3. The CDR3 DNA follows: TGTGCCACCAGAGCGGGGGTCAACAATGAGCAGTTCTTC. Encoded protein: CATRAGVNNEQFF.